One and the same sample provided the 20 T cell receptor beta chains below, sequenced in a study of blood T cell repertoires in COVID-19. Profiled with immunoSEQ multiplex PCR; TCRdb holds only in-frame clones, not every one. The table lists about 120,000 clones, approximately 87% of them singletons, with 2% to 2.5% in the top ten. The specimen was peripheral blood. Receptors originate from a woman in her forties or fifties with acute or convalescent COVID-19.

The chain carries TRBV9 and TRBJ1-2; 12 bases line up with TRBD1. Germline trimming cut 4 bases from V and 7 bases from J; bases unmatched to any gene: 8. Germline CDR1 SGDLS, CDR2 YYNGEE. This CDR3 is 15 amino acids long. The CDR3 loop reads CASSSPGTGGAGYTF. The CDR3 nucleotides are TGTGCCAGCAGCTCACCCGGGACAGGGGGCGCTGGCTACACCTTC.

In this sample, this clone turned up a few times. The CDR3 here is CASSVRSGAGDTQYF. Written as DNA, the CDR3 is TGCGCCAGCAGCGTACGTAGTGGAGCGGGAGATACGCAGTATTTT. J is TRBJ2-3 and V is TRBV5-1, with a tentative D call TRBD2 (6 bases). Germline CDR1 SGHRS, CDR2 YFSETQ. Trimming removed 4 bases at V and 5 bases at J, with 17 bases between. This CDR3 contains 15 residues.

Only a few counts were recorded for this clone. The CDR3 nucleotides are TGTGCCAGCAGCTTAGCGTCAGGAACTAATGAAAAACTGTTTTTT. It yields the protein CASSLASGTNEKLFF. The chain couples TRBV7-9 to TRBJ1-4; D is ambiguous. The CDR3 is 15 amino acids. Germline CDR1 SEHNR, CDR2 FQNEAQ (reference sequence). The V end was cut by 0 bases, the J end by 1 base, with 6 bases between.

The chain recombines TRBV7-2 with TRBJ1-1, with D possibly TRBD1 on 5 matching bases. V was shortened by 5 bases and J by 4 bases, with 14 bases between the two germline ends. Germline-derived CDR1 and CDR2 are SGHTA and FQGNSA. The CDR3 is 14 amino acids. The CDR3 spells CASSATQGTTEAFF. CDR3 nucleotide sequence: TGTGCCAGCAGCGCTACGCAGGGTACCACTGAAGCTTTCTTT. The full variable domain, with the rest looked up from reference TRBV7-2 and TRBJ1-1, is GAGVSQSPSNKVTEKGKDVELRCDPISGHTALYWYRQSLGQGLEFLIYFQGNSAPDKSGLPSDRFSAERTGGSVSTLTIQRTQQEDSAVYLCASSATQGTTEAFFGQGTRLTVV.

This clone has just a few counts. The sample contains more than one DNA sequence encoding this CDR3. The V call is TRBV4-3, the J call TRBJ1-4; a weak D match, TRBD1 (5 bases). Trimming cost V 0 bases and J 5 bases, with 10 bases left between them. Germline CDR1 and CDR2: LGHNA and YSLEER. This CDR3 has 15 amino acids. CDR3 region: CASSQEGQGNEKLFF. CDR3 nucleotides: TGCGCCAGCAGCCAAGAAGGTCAGGGAAATGAAAAACTGTTTTTT.

The gene calls are TRBV5-4 and TRBJ1-4; tentatively, D is TRBD1 (6 bases). V was shortened by 3 bases and J by 4 bases, with 10 bases between the two germline ends. The CDR3 contains 14 residues. The germline CDR1 and CDR2 sequences are SGHNT and YYREEE (reference sequence). In nucleotides, the CDR3 is TGTGCCAGCAGCTCCCAGGGGAGTAATGAAAAACTGTTTTTT. Translation gives CASSSQGSNEKLFF.

The chain uses TRBV5-1 and TRBJ1-1; 9 bases align to TRBD1. The CDR3 is 14 amino acids. Per the germline V gene, CDR1 is SGHRS and CDR2 is YFSETQ. Trimming took 2 bases from V and 3 from J; bases not matched to a gene: 2. The CDR3, as DNA: TGCGCCAGCAGCTTACAGGGGGCAGACACTGAAGCTTTCTTT. This encodes CASSLQGADTEAFF. The whole variable domain, remainder taken from reference TRBV5-1 and TRBJ1-1, is KAGVTQTPRYLIKTRGQQVTLSCSPISGHRSVSWYQQTPGQGLQFLFEYFSETQRNKGNFPGRFSGRQFSNSRSEMNVSTLELGDSALYLCASSLQGADTEAFFGQGTRLTVV.

This clone was seen once. The chain has TRBV5-5 and TRBJ1-2; 7 nucleotides line up with TRBD1. With 3 bases clipped from V and 4 bases from J, the junction kept 6 bases outside the gene matches. The CDR3 covers 14 residues. The germline V gene has CDR1 SGHKS and CDR2 YYEKEE (reference sequence). The CDR3 DNA sequence: TGTGCCAGCAGCTCACTCGGGACAGCCTATGGCTACACCTTC. As protein: CASSSLGTAYGYTF.

V usage is TRBV18 and J usage is TRBJ1-1; D unclear. Germline V gene sequence: CDR1 KGHSH, CDR2 LQKENI. V was pared by 2 bases and J by 1 base, with 11 bases between. This CDR3 is built from 15 residues. CDR3 protein: CASSPTLAENTEAFF. The DNA of the CDR3 is TGTGCCAGCTCACCAACCTTGGCAGAGAACACTGAAGCTTTCTTT.

V gene TRBV23-1 combines with J gene TRBJ2-7; possible D gene TRBD1, 5 bases. Being an ORF, TRBV23-1 has a function that is uncertain. The ends were cut back, 0 bases at V and 6 bases at J, with 9 bases in the middle. The length of the CDR3 is 13 residues. The CDR3 region is CASSQSYRGEQYF. In nucleotides, the CDR3 is TGCGCCAGCAGTCAATCGTATAGGGGCGAGCAGTACTTC.

This sequence joins TRBV19 and TRBJ1-2; no definite D call. The CDR3 is made up of 14 amino acids. The ends were cut back, 8 bases at V and 0 bases at J, with 13 bases in the middle. CDR1 is LNHDA, CDR2 SQIVND, per germline (reference sequence). The CDR3 loop reads CASEGSGANYGYTF. CDR3 in DNA: TGTGCCAGTGAGGGTTCCGGGGCTAACTATGGCTACACCTTC.

The V call is TRBV6-1, the J call TRBJ1-6; 9 bases line up with TRBD1. V shed 4 bases, J shed 5 bases, and the junction held 6 bases outside the gene matches. This CDR3 spans 16 amino acids. Per the germline V gene, CDR1 is MNHNS and CDR2 is SASEGT. The CDR3 coding sequence is TGTGCCAGCAGTGCGCGGACAGGGGAAAATAATTCACCCCTCCACTTT. Amino acids: CASSARTGENNSPLHF.

The gene calls are TRBV19 and TRBJ1-4; TRBD1 matches at 9 bases. The CDR3 is 15 residues long. The junction had 5 bases not matched to a gene; V was cut back by 5 bases and J by 4 bases. CDR1 and CDR2 from the germline V gene are LNHDA and SQIVND (reference sequence). The CDR3 sequence is CASSSQGADNEKLFF. The DNA of the CDR3 is TGTGCCAGTAGTTCACAGGGGGCCGATAATGAAAAACTGTTTTTT. The full variable domain, in which reference TRBV19 and TRBJ1-4 provide the parts outside the CDR3, is DGGITQSPKYLFRKEGQNVTLSCEQNLNHDAMYWYRQDPGQGLRLIYYSQIVNDFQKGDIAEGYSVSREKKESFPLTVTSAQKNPTAFYLCASSSQGADNEKLFFGSGTQLSVL.

The chain carries TRBV7-2 and TRBJ2-5; 9 bases line up with TRBD2. V lost 3 bases and J lost 5; bases outside the gene matches: 7. CDR3 length equals 15 residues. Germline CDR1 is SGHTA and CDR2 is FQGNSA. The CDR3 DNA reads TGTGCCAGCAGCTTCTTAGCGGGGGCCTCCGAGACCCAGTACTTC. Amino acids: CASSFLAGASETQYF.

The V call is TRBV10-3, the J call TRBJ1-5; a possible D gene is TRBD1 (5 bases). CDR1 and CDR2 (germline): ENHRY, SYGVKD. V was shortened by 0 bases and J by 6 bases, with 6 bases between the two germline ends. CDR3 length equals 13 residues. The CDR3 DNA reads TGTGCCATCAGTGAGTCTACAGGTCAGCCCCAGCATTTT. Protein sequence: CAISESTGQPQHF.

The V call is TRBV19, the J call TRBJ1-2; D possibly corresponds to TRBD1 (5 bases). The CDR3 has 14 amino acids. V dropped 1 base and J dropped 8 bases, with 14 bases sitting between them. Per germline, CDR1 LNHDA and CDR2 SQIVND (reference sequence). The CDR3: CASSIGTIGIGYTF. In DNA form, the CDR3 reads TGTGCCAGTAGTATAGGGACAATTGGGATCGGCTACACCTTC.

The chain recombines TRBV12-3 or TRBV12-4 with TRBJ1-1; a weak D match, TRBD1 (5 bases). The V end was cut by 5 bases, the J end by 6 bases, with 13 bases between. The length of the CDR3 is 13 residues. The CDR3, as DNA: TGTGCCAGCAGTCTCGGGACTCCTCCTGAAGCTTTCTTT. Translated, it gives CASSLGTPPEAFF.

The chain links TRBV5-1 to TRBJ1-1; no clear D gene. The V gene lost 0 bases and the J gene lost 6 bases, with 9 bases spanning the gap. The CDR3 totals 13 residues. In germline, CDR1 is SGHRS, CDR2 YFSETQ. This chain's CDR3 is CASSLAGYPEAFF. CDR3 nucleotide sequence: TGCGCCAGCAGCTTGGCCGGGTACCCTGAAGCTTTCTTT. The full variable domain, its missing parts supplied by reference TRBV5-1 and TRBJ1-1, is KAGVTQTPRYLIKTRGQQVTLSCSPISGHRSVSWYQQTPGQGLQFLFEYFSETQRNKGNFPGRFSGRQFSNSRSEMNVSTLELGDSALYLCASSLAGYPEAFFGQGTRLTVV.

This clone was seen only once. V gene TRBV7-2 combines with J gene TRBJ2-7, with D tentatively TRBD2 (5 bases). V lost 1 base to trimming and J lost 3 bases, with 16 bases between them. Germline V gene data show CDR1 as SGHTA and CDR2 as FQGNSA. The CDR3 is 16 amino acids. Here the CDR3 reads CASSLDDRGWFYEQYF. The CDR3 nucleotides are TGTGCCAGCAGCTTAGACGACCGGGGATGGTTCTACGAGCAGTACTTC.

The chain is built from TRBV4-1 and TRBJ2-7; perhaps TRBD1 as D (5 bases). Trimming pared 0 bases from V and 4 bases from J, leaving 13 bases between. The germline V gene has CDR1 MGHRA and CDR2 YSYEKL. The CDR3 spans 15 residues. CDR3 protein: CASSQDRDSFYEQYF. CDR3 coding DNA: TGCGCCAGCAGCCAAGATCGCGACAGCTTTTACGAGCAGTACTTC.